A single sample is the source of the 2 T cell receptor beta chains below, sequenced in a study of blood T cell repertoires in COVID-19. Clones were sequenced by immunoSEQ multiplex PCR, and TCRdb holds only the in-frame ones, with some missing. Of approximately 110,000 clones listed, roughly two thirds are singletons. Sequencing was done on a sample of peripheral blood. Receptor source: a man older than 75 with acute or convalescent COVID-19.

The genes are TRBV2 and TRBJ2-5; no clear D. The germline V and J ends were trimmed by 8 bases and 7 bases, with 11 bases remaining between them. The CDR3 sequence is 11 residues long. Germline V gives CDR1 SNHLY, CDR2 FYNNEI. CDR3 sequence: CASGAGLTQYF. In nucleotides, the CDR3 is TGTGCCAGCGGCGCCGGGTTGACCCAGTACTTC.

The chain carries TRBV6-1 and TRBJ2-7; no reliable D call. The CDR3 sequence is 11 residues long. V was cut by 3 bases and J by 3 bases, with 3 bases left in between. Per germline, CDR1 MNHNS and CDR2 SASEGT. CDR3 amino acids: CASSDHYEQYF. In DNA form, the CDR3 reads TGTGCCAGCAGTGACCACTACGAGCAGTACTTC.